These 29 T cell receptor beta chains were all obtained from the same sample, sequenced in a study of Ad26.COV2.S vaccination and SARS-CoV-2 variants. Treatment of the sample: about 20 received Ad26.COV2.S at low or high dose, single or two shots; several received placebo; per-sample allocation not given. On day 63 after the first injection, vaccine and placebo recipients gave samples. The table came from immunoSEQ multiplex PCR; TCRdb's copy has only in-frame clones and leaves some out. The sample holds approximately 300,000 clones, 86% seen once. Material: peripheral blood, obtained in a trial of Ad26.COV2.S vaccine versus placebo. Receptors were obtained from a person aged 18-65 years who received the Ad26.COV2.S COVID-19 vaccine or a placebo.

The chain carries TRBV30 and TRBJ2-7; D gene ambiguous. This CDR3 region has 14 residues. The V gene's germline CDR1 is GTSNPN and CDR2 SVGIG (reference sequence). V dropped 0 bases and J dropped 1 base, with 10 bases sitting between them. This chain's CDR3 is CAWSVIEESYEQYF. The CDR3 DNA is TGTGCCTGGAGTGTAATTGAGGAATCCTACGAGCAGTACTTC.

V usage is TRBV18 and J usage is TRBJ1-5, with TRBD1 identical over 7 bases. Germline V gene sequence: CDR1 KGHSH, CDR2 LQKENI. The CDR3 is made up of 16 amino acids. J was trimmed by 1 base and V by 2 bases; bases with no gene match: 5. The CDR3 nucleotides are TGTGCCAGCTCACCAGTTCAGGGGGGGAGCAATCAGCCCCAGCATTTT. Amino acids: CASSPVQGGSNQPQHF.

This clone was counted a single time. The rearrangement links TRBV5-1 to TRBJ1-5; 7 positions match TRBD1. The CDR3 has 15 residues. The germline CDR1 and CDR2 sequences are SGHRS and YFSETQ. After removal of 2 bases from V and 1 base from J, the junction contained 3 bases not matched to a gene. The CDR3 protein is CASSFTGESNQPQHF. The CDR3 nucleotides read TGCGCCAGCAGCTTCACAGGGGAGAGCAATCAGCCCCAGCATTTT.

CDR3 DNA: TGTGCCAGCAGCCCAACACTAGCGGGGTACAATGAGCAGTTCTTC. It yields the protein CASSPTLAGYNEQFF. The rearrangement uses TRBV9 and TRBJ2-1; 10 bases are shared with TRBD2. The V and J ends lost 4 bases and 4 bases, in that order; junction bases with no gene match: 5. Germline V gene lookup returns CDR1 SGDLS and CDR2 YYNGEE. The CDR3 is made up of 15 amino acids.

This chain joins TRBV18 and TRBJ1-4, with a weak D call TRBD1 (6 bases). The CDR3 extends over 16 amino acids. The germline V gene has CDR1 KGHSH and CDR2 LQKENI. The V end lost 0 bases, the J end lost 7 bases, and 15 bases lay between the germline ends. CDR3 region: CASSPPTGGHIEKLFF. The CDR3, as DNA: TGTGCCAGCTCACCACCGACCGGGGGACACATTGAAAAACTGTTTTTT.

The chain couples TRBV6-5 to TRBJ1-2, with 8 bases that match TRBD1. V shed 4 bases, J shed 6 bases, and the junction held 7 bases outside the gene matches. CDR1 is MNHEY and CDR2 is SVGAGI in the germline V gene. The CDR3 runs 14 residues. The CDR3 spells CASSSMDRVHGYTF. For the CDR3, the DNA is TGTGCCAGCAGTTCCATGGACAGGGTCCATGGCTACACCTTC.

This chain joins TRBV5-1 and TRBJ1-1; 11 nucleotides agree with TRBD1. V lost 4 bases to trimming and J lost 5 bases; unmatched junction nucleotides: 4. The CDR3 runs 14 residues. Germline loops: CDR1 SGHRS, CDR2 YFSETQ. As DNA, the CDR3 is TGCGCCAGCAGCCCGGGGACAGGGGGGACTGAAGCTTTCTTT. As protein: CASSPGTGGTEAFF. The whole variable domain, remainder taken from reference TRBV5-1 and TRBJ1-1, is KAGVTQTPRYLIKTRGQQVTLSCSPISGHRSVSWYQQTPGQGLQFLFEYFSETQRNKGNFPGRFSGRQFSNSRSEMNVSTLELGDSALYLCASSPGTGGTEAFFGQGTRLTVV.

The sample holds one count of this clone. The chain is built from TRBV9 and TRBJ2-1; D is possibly TRBD1 or TRBD2 (5 bases each). Trimming left V 5 bases short and J 4 bases short, with 10 bases between. The CDR3 runs 13 residues. The V gene's germline CDR1 is SGDLS and CDR2 YYNGEE. The DNA of the CDR3 is TGTGCCAGCAGTCAAGGGGAGTACAATGAGCAGTTCTTC. This translates into CASSQGEYNEQFF.

The chain recombines TRBV13 with TRBJ2-1; 9 nucleotides align to TRBD1. Trimming took 0 bases from V and 7 from J; bases not matched to a gene: 16. The CDR3 runs 19 residues. CDR1 and CDR2 (germline): PRHDT, FYEKMQ (reference sequence). The CDR3 DNA follows: TGTGCCAGCAGCTTAGGCCTTCCCCCTACAGGGGGCGGCCTAAATGAGCAGTTCTTC. This encodes CASSLGLPPTGGGLNEQFF.

The chain combines TRBV18 with TRBJ1-5, with 10 bases identical to TRBD1. This CDR3 comprises 16 residues. The ends lost 3 bases at V and 6 bases at J; junction bases unmatched: 8. Germline-derived CDR1 and CDR2 are KGHSH and LQKENI. CDR3 nucleotide sequence: TGTGCCAGCTCACCCGATGGACAGGGGGGCAGTCAGCCCCAGCATTTT. Its protein product is CASSPDGQGGSQPQHF.

The rearrangement joins TRBV18 to TRBJ1-2, with D possibly TRBD1 on 6 matching bases. V was trimmed by 2 bases and J by 0 bases, leaving 13 bases between them. CDR3 length equals 16 residues. Germline loops: CDR1 KGHSH, CDR2 LQKENI. The CDR3 nucleotides read TGTGCCAGCTCACCAAGCGGAGGGGGTTCTAACTATGGCTACACCTTC. Translating gives CASSPSGGGSNYGYTF.

This rearrangement joins TRBV18 to TRBJ2-2; unclear D gene. CDR1 is KGHSH and CDR2 is LQKENI in the germline V gene. V gave up 6 bases and J gave up 2 bases, with 10 bases separating them. The CDR3 length is 14 residues. CDR3 region: CASSPRLNTGELFF. As DNA, the CDR3 is TGTGCCAGCTCCCCTCGGCTAAACACCGGGGAGCTGTTTTTT. Using reference TRBV18 and TRBJ2-2 for the parts outside the CDR3, the full variable domain is NAGVMQNPRHLVRRRGQEARLRCSPMKGHSHVYWYRQLPEEGLKFMVYLQKENIIDESGMPKERFSAEFPKEGPSILRIQQVVRGDSAAYFCASSPRLNTGELFFGEGSRLTVL.

V and J are TRBV4-3 and TRBJ1-2; D is undetermined. The CDR3 spans 17 residues. V shed 2 bases and J shed 6 bases, with 22 bases lying between them. From germline, CDR1 is LGHNA and CDR2 YSLEER. CDR3 nucleotide sequence: TGCGCCAGCAGCCAATCCCTCCCTGGAGGGCGTTACAATGGCTACACCTTC. Amino acid sequence: CASSQSLPGGRYNGYTF.

The chain combines TRBV7-8 with TRBJ2-7; D is undetermined. The CDR3 loop spans 14 amino acids. Per the germline V gene, CDR1 is SGHVS and CDR2 is FQNEAQ. The ends were cut back, 2 bases at V and 2 bases at J, with 10 bases in the middle. This chain's CDR3 is CASSLRAGPYEQYF. In DNA form, the CDR3 reads TGTGCCAGCAGCTTAAGGGCAGGACCCTACGAGCAGTACTTC.

This clone is a singleton in its sample. Mismatch with germline at one junction end may stem from a read error. The sample contains more than one DNA sequence encoding this CDR3. The V and J genes are TRBV5-4 and TRBJ2-7; TRBD1 matches at 8 bases. This CDR3 is built from 14 residues. Looked up from germline, CDR1 is SGHNT and CDR2 is YYREEE (reference sequence). Here the CDR3 DNA reads TGTGCCAGTAGCTTGGCGACAGGGGTCTACGAGCAGTACTTC. Translating it yields CASSLATGVYEQYF.

V is TRBV15 and J is TRBJ1-6; perhaps TRBD1 as D (5 bases). The germline V gene encodes CDR1 LNHNV and CDR2 YYDKDF (reference sequence). Trimming left V 1 base short and J 7 bases short, with 17 bases between. CDR3 size: 17 residues. CDR3 residues: CATSRGGVRDYNSPLHF. The CDR3 bases are TGTGCCACCAGCAGAGGAGGAGTAAGGGACTACAATTCACCCCTCCACTTT.

The rearrangement joins TRBV7-2 to TRBJ1-2; D might be TRBD1 (6 bases). V shed 5 bases and J shed 1 base, with 14 bases lying between them. The CDR3 contains 15 residues. Germline V CDR1 and CDR2: SGHTA, FQGNSA. CDR3 amino acids: CASSRGTPLNYGYTF. The CDR3, as DNA: TGTGCCAGCAGCCGCGGGACACCCCTTAACTATGGCTACACCTTC.

V gene TRBV11-2 combines with J gene TRBJ2-3; 9 nucleotides match TRBD1. V shed 1 base, J shed 5 bases, and the junction held 4 bases outside the gene matches. The CDR3 is 15 amino acids. Germline-derived CDR1 and CDR2 are SGHAT and FQNNGV. This chain's CDR3 is CASSLGRGQGDTQYF. CDR3 nucleotides: TGTGCCAGCAGCTTAGGAAGGGGACAGGGAGATACGCAGTATTTT.

A single count supports this clone. The rearrangement joins TRBV14 to TRBJ2-7, with a possible D match to TRBD2 (7 bases). This CDR3 is 17 amino acids long. CDR1 is SGHDN, CDR2 FVKESK, per germline. Between the trimmed V and J ends, which lost 0 bases and 0 bases, there was a span of 15 bases. The CDR3 here is CASSQDLGGGRSYEQYF. Written as DNA, the CDR3 is TGTGCCAGCAGCCAAGATCTGGGCGGGGGCCGCTCCTACGAGCAGTACTTC.

CDR3 sequence: CAWGPTGWGTEAFF. The CDR3, as DNA: TGTGCCTGGGGCCCTACAGGGTGGGGCACTGAAGCTTTCTTT. The chain combines TRBV30 with TRBJ1-1; a weak D match, TRBD1 (6 bases). The CDR3 runs 14 residues. The germline CDR1 and CDR2 sequences are GTSNPN and SVGIG (reference sequence). V lost 5 bases and J lost 4, with 17 bases in between.

The chain's CDR3 is CASSPRGRLSYGYTF. The CDR3 DNA reads TGTGCCAGCAGCCCTAGGGGCAGGCTTAGCTATGGCTACACCTTC. This chain joins TRBV7-2 and TRBJ1-2, with TRBD1 as a possible D gene (5 bases). Germline CDR1 and CDR2: SGHTA and FQGNSA. The V end lost 5 bases, the J end lost 4 bases, and 17 bases lay between the germline ends. CDR3 length: 15 residues. The variable domain in full, completed from reference TRBV7-2 and TRBJ1-2, reads GAGVSQSPSNKVTEKGKDVELRCDPISGHTALYWYRQSLGQGLEFLIYFQGNSAPDKSGLPSDRFSAERTGGSVSTLTIQRTQQEDSAVYLCASSPRGRLSYGYTFGSGTRLTVV.

The chain is built from TRBV30 and TRBJ2-3; either TRBD1 or TRBD2 may supply D (5 bases each). V dropped 4 bases and J dropped 5 bases, with 13 bases sitting between them. This CDR3 has 13 amino acids. Germline assignment: CDR1 GTSNPN and CDR2 SVGIG (reference sequence). This chain's CDR3 is CAWTWDVGDTQYF. DNA for the CDR3: TGTGCCTGGACCTGGGACGTTGGAGATACGCAGTATTTT.

The gene calls are TRBV20-1 and TRBJ1-6; D unresolved. The CDR3 extends over 11 amino acids. The V and J ends lost 6 bases and 6 bases respectively, with 6 bases between them. Germline assignment: CDR1 DFQATT and CDR2 SNEGSKA (reference sequence). This CDR3 reads CSAAPNSPLHF. DNA of the CDR3: TGCAGTGCCGCCCCTAATTCACCCCTCCACTTT.

This clone has a handful of counts. The chain is built from TRBV7-2 and TRBJ1-5, with D perhaps TRBD1 (5 bases). Trimming stripped 1 base from V and 3 bases from J, with 10 bases between. Germline CDR1 reads SGHTA; CDR2 reads FQGNSA. The CDR3 sequence is 15 residues long. The CDR3 loop reads CASSLGQGANQPQHF. The DNA for the CDR3 is TGTGCCAGCAGCTTAGGGCAGGGCGCCAATCAGCCCCAGCATTTT.

The J gene is TRBJ2-7, the V gene TRBV6-5, with a possible D match to TRBD2 (6 bases). The V and J ends lost 6 bases and 4 bases respectively, with 13 bases between them. The CDR3 is 13 amino acids. The germline gives CDR1 MNHEY, CDR2 SVGAGI. The DNA of the CDR3 is TGTGCCAGCAGCCCCCCCGGGGGTTACGAGCAGTACTTC. Amino acid sequence: CASSPPGGYEQYF.

V is TRBV5-1 and J is TRBJ1-6, with 7 nucleotides matching TRBD1. V lost 4 bases, J lost 3 bases, and 13 bases stayed unmatched. Germline loops: CDR1 SGHRS, CDR2 YFSETQ. The CDR3 runs 18 residues. CDR3 in amino acids: CASSVKGTEKNYNSPLHF. As DNA, the CDR3 is TGCGCCAGCAGCGTGAAAGGGACAGAAAAAAACTATAATTCACCCCTCCACTTT.

The genes are TRBV2 and TRBJ1-2, with D possibly matching TRBD1 (5 bases). Germline-derived CDR1 and CDR2 are SNHLY and FYNNEI. Deletions cut 4 bases from V and 0 bases from J, with 12 bases between. The CDR3 loop spans 15 amino acids. The CDR3 coding sequence is TGTGCCAGCAGTGCCTGGGACCTAACTAACTATGGCTACACCTTC. It codes for CASSAWDLTNYGYTF.

The sample holds a few counts of this clone. The rearrangement uses TRBV7-2 and TRBJ2-1; weak D call: TRBD1 (6 bases). Germline V gene data show CDR1 as SGHTA and CDR2 as FQGNSA. This CDR3 has 15 residues. V was cut by 5 bases and J by 4 bases, with 15 bases left in between. In DNA form, the CDR3 reads TGTGCCAGCAGCCGGCCGGGACAAGTATACAATGAGCAGTTCTTC. It yields the protein CASSRPGQVYNEQFF. The variable domain in full, completed from reference TRBV7-2 and TRBJ2-1, reads GAGVSQSPSNKVTEKGKDVELRCDPISGHTALYWYRQSLGQGLEFLIYFQGNSAPDKSGLPSDRFSAERTGGSVSTLTIQRTQQEDSAVYLCASSRPGQVYNEQFFGPGTRLTVL.

This clone showed up just a few times. The J gene is TRBJ2-6, the V gene TRBV5-4; TRBD2 matches at 9 bases. The J segment lost 4 bases and the V segment lost 4 bases, leaving 12 bases of the junction unmatched. Per the germline V gene, CDR1 is SGHNT and CDR2 is YYREEE (reference sequence). This CDR3 region has 18 residues. CDR3: CASSPKLAGVPGANVLTF. CDR3 DNA sequence: TGTGCCAGCAGCCCGAAGTTAGCGGGGGTCCCCGGGGCCAACGTCCTGACTTTC.